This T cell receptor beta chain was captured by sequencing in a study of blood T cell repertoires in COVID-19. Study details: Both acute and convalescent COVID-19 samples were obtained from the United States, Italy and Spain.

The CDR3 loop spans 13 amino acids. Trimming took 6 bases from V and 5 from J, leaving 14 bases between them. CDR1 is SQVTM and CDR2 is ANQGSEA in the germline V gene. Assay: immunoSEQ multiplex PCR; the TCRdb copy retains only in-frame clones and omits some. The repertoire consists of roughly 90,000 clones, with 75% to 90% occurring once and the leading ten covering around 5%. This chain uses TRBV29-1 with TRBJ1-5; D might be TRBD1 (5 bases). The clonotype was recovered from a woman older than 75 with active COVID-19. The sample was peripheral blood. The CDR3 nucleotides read TGCAGCGTACAGGAGACTGGGGATCAGCCCCAGCATTTT. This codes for CSVQETGDQPQHF.